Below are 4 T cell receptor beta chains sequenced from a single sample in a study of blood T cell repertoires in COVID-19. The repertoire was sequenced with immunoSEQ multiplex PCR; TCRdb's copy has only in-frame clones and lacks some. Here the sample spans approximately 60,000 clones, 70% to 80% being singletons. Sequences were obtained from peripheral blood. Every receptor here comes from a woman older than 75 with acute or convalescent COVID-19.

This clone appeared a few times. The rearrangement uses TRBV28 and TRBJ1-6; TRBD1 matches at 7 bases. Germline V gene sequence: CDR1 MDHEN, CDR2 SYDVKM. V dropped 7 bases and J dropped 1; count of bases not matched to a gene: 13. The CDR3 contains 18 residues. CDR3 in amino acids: CASTPLRDSGSYNSPLHF. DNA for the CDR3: TGTGCCAGCACCCCCCTCCGGGACAGCGGGTCCTATAATTCACCCCTCCACTTT.

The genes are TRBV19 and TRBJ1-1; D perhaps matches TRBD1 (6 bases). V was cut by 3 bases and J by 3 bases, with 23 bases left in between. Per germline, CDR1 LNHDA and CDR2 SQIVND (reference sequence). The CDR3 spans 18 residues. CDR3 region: CASSIRAGVVKEDTEAFF. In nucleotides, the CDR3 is TGTGCCAGTAGTATCAGGGCAGGGGTGGTCAAGGAGGACACTGAAGCTTTCTTT.

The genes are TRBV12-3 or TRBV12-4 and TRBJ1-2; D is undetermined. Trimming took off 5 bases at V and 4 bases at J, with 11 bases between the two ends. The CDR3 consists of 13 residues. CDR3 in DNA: TGTGCCAGCAGTCTGGACTGGGGCTATGGCTACACCTTC. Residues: CASSLDWGYGYTF.

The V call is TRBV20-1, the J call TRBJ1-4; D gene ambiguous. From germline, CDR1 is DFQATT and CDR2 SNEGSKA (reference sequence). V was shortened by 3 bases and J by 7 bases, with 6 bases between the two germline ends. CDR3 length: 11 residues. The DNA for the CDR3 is TGCAGTGCTAGCCCTGTTGAAAAACTGTTTTTT. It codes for CSASPVEKLFF.